Listed below are T cell receptor beta chains from one sample, sequenced in a study of blood T cell repertoires in COVID-19. The repertoire was sequenced with immunoSEQ multiplex PCR; TCRdb's copy has only in-frame clones and lacks some. The repertoire includes a few hundred thousand clones, roughly 88% of them detected once, and around 2.9% sits in the top ten. Sequenced sample: peripheral blood. These receptors came from a woman in her 30s with active or convalescent COVID-19. Both conserved end residues are part of each CDR3. Fields, in order: J gene, D gene, clone size, V gene, CDR3 protein, CDR3 DNA. D genes are given only for firm matches. The listing skips clone size in some rows; elsewhere it reads once, few, many or a size class.

TRBJ2-5,.,.,TRBV20-1,CSAGLETQYF,TGCAGTGCTGGCTTAGAGACCCAGTACTTC
TRBJ1-6,.,.,TRBV15,CATSRDVGGNSPLHF,TGTGCCACCAGCAGAGATGTAGGCGGAAATTCACCCCTCCACTTT
TRBJ2-1,.,.,TRBV11-2,CASSPGFYYNEQFF,TGTGCCAGCAGCCCGGGGTTCTATTACAATGAGCAGTTCTTC
TRBJ2-7,.,.,TRBV6-6,CASSYSGGQLKREQYF,TGTGCCAGCAGTTACTCCGGAGGGCAGTTAAAACGCGAGCAGTACTTC
TRBJ2-5,TRBD2,once,TRBV27,CASSRGGLAGGRETQYF,TGTGCCAGCAGCCGCGGAGGACTAGCGGGGGGGCGGGAGACCCAGTACTTC
TRBJ1-2,TRBD1,.,TRBV28,CASSLLDRDYGYTF,TGTGCCAGCAGTTTATTGGACAGGGATTATGGCTACACCTTC
TRBJ2-7,.,.,TRBV4-3,CASSQVLIGQGDYEQYF,TGCGCCAGCAGCCAGGTTCTAATAGGCCAGGGTGACTACGAGCAGTACTTC
TRBJ2-3,TRBD2,.,TRBV5-1,CASSQTSGGAQYF,TGCGCCAGCAGTCAGACTAGCGGTGGAGCGCAGTATTTT
TRBJ1-4,TRBD1,once,TRBV6-5,CASRGTGDNEKLFF,TGTGCCAGCAGGGGGACAGGAGACAATGAAAAACTGTTTTTT
TRBJ1-3,TRBD1,once,TRBV29-1,CSVAQGAHGNTIYF,TGCAGCGTAGCTCAGGGGGCGCACGGAAACACCATATATTTT
TRBJ2-3,TRBD2,.,TRBV6-6,CASSYGAGGHTDTQYF,TGTGCCAGCAGTTACGGGGCGGGGGGGCACACAGATACGCAGTATTTT
TRBJ1-1,.,.,TRBV2,CASSESGAPEAFF,TGTGCCAGCAGTGAATCAGGGGCCCCTGAAGCTTTCTTT
TRBJ1-2,TRBD1,.,TRBV5-5,CASSLAGTDYYGYTF,TGTGCCAGCAGCTTAGCCGGGACAGATTACTATGGCTACACCTTC
TRBJ1-2,.,.,TRBV5-4,CASSFEGTGYTF,TGTGCCAGCAGCTTCGAGGGTACTGGCTACACCTTC
TRBJ1-4,TRBD1,.,TRBV4-1,CASSVGQGVEKLFF,TGCGCCAGCAGCGTTGGACAGGGGGTTGAAAAACTGTTTTTT
TRBJ1-6,TRBD1,.,TRBV7-9,CASSRWTGSSSPLHF,TGTGCCAGCAGCCGGTGGACAGGGTCGAGTTCACCCCTCCACTTT
TRBJ1-2,TRBD1,.,TRBV5-4,CASRGTGDLYGYTF,TGTGCCAGCAGGGGAACAGGGGACCTCTATGGCTACACCTTC
TRBJ2-2,.,.,TRBV6-5,CASRGDTGELFF,TGTGCCAGCAGAGGGGACACCGGGGAGCTGTTTTTT
TRBJ1-2,.,.,TRBV5-1,CASSFGGDAGYTF,TGCGCCAGCAGCTTTGGGGGGGATGCTGGCTACACCTTC
TRBJ1-2,TRBD1,.,TRBV6-5,CASRAPGRQGAGYTF,TGTGCCAGCAGAGCCCCCGGCCGACAGGGGGCTGGCTACACCTTC
TRBJ2-3,.,.,TRBV29-1,CSVETGGFTDTQYF,TGCAGCGTTGAGACGGGCGGGTTCACAGATACGCAGTATTTT
TRBJ2-7,.,.,TRBV7-2,CASSPQSQGYSYEQYF,TGTGCCAGCAGCCCCCAAAGCCAGGGGTACTCCTACGAGCAGTACTTC
TRBJ2-2,TRBD2,.,TRBV19,CASSYLRSSGGRNTGELFF,TGTGCCAGTAGTTACTTGAGGTCTAGCGGGGGCCGGAACACCGGGGAGCTGTTTTTT
TRBJ2-3,.,.,TRBV10-3,CAISESGGSDTQYF,TGTGCCATCAGTGAGAGTGGCGGGTCAGATACGCAGTATTTT
TRBJ2-7,TRBD1,.,TRBV15,CATSRDTSRTGNEQYF,TGTGCCACCAGCAGAGACACCTCCCGGACAGGGAACGAGCAGTACTTC
TRBJ2-4,.,.,TRBV21-1,CASSKGTPLAKNIQYF,TGTGCCAGCAGCAAAGGGACACCCTTAGCCAAAAACATTCAGTACTTC
TRBJ2-3,TRBD2,.,TRBV4-1,CASSGRTSGSADTQYF,TGCGCCAGCAGCGGAAGGACTAGCGGAAGCGCAGATACGCAGTATTTT
TRBJ2-5,.,few,TRBV10-2,CASARAARETQYF,TGCGCCAGCGCCAGGGCGGCCCGGGAGACCCAGTACTTC
TRBJ1-5,.,.,TRBV19,CASSLVSERGGHQPQHF,TGTGCCAGTAGTCTGGTATCGGAGAGGGGGGGGCATCAGCCCCAGCATTTT
TRBJ1-3,TRBD1,.,TRBV3-1/TRBV3-2,CASSHGTGGHSGNTIYF,TGTGCCAGCAGCCACGGGACAGGGGGTCACTCTGGAAACACCATATATTTT
TRBJ1-3,TRBD1,.,TRBV19,CASSPRDRGAGNTIYF,TGTGCCAGTAGTCCGCGGGACAGGGGTGCCGGAAACACCATATATTTT
TRBJ2-2,TRBD1,.,TRBV11-3,CASRSGTGGSGELFF,TGTGCCAGCAGATCCGGGACAGGGGGATCCGGGGAGCTGTTTTTT
TRBJ1-2,.,.,TRBV24-1,CATSDSRTHGYTF,TGTGCCACCAGTGATTCCAGGACACATGGCTACACCTTC
TRBJ1-5,.,.,TRBV15,CATSSRGVNQPQHF,TGTGCCACCAGCAGTCGGGGGGTCAATCAGCCCCAGCATTTT
TRBJ1-5,.,.,TRBV2,CASKQALNQPQHF,TGTGCCAGCAAACAGGCCCTCAATCAGCCCCAGCATTTT
TRBJ1-1,.,.,TRBV24-1,CATSDTNTEAFF,TGTGCCACCAGTGACACAAACACTGAAGCTTTCTTT
TRBJ2-3,.,.,TRBV21-1,CASSKASGGQRFTDTQYF,TGTGCCAGCAGCAAAGCTAGCGGGGGACAAAGATTCACAGATACGCAGTATTTT